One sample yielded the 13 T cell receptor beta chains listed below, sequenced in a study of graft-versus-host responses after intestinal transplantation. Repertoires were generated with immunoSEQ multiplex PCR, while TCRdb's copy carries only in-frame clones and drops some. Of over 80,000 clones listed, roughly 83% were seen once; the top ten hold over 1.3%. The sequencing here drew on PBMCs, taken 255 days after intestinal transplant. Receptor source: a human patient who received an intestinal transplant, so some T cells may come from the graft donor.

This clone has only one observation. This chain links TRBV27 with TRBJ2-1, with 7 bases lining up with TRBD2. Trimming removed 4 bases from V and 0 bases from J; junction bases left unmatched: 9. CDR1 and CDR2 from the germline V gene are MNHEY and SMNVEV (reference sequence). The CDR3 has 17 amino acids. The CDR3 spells CASSSSSGYSSYNEQFF. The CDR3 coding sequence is TGTGCCAGCAGTTCAAGTAGCGGGTACAGCTCCTACAATGAGCAGTTCTTC.

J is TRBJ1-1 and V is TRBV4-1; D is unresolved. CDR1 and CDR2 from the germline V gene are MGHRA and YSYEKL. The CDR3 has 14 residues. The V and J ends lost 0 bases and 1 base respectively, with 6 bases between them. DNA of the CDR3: TGCGCCAGCAGCCAAGAATTGGCGAACACTGAAGCTTTCTTT. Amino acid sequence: CASSQELANTEAFF.

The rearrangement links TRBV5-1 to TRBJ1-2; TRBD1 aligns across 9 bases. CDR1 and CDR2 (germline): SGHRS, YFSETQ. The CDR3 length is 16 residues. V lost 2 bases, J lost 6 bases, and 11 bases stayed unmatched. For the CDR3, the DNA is TGCGCCAGCAGCTTCTTTGCTTCGGGACAGGGAAATGGCTACACCTTC. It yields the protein CASSFFASGQGNGYTF.

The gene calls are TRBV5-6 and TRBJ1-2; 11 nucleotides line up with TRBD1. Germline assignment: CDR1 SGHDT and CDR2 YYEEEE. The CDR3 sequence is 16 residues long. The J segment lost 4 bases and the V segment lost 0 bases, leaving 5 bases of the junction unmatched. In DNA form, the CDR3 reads TGTGCCAGCAGCTTGGGAGGACAGGGGGCGTTCTATGGCTACACCTTC. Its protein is CASSLGGQGAFYGYTF.

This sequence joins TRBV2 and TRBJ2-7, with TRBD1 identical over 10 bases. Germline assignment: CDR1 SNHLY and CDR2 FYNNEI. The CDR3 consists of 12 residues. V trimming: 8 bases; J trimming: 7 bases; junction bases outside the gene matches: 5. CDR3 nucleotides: TGTGCCAGCCAGGACAGGGGGGAAGAGCAGTACTTC. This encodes CASQDRGEEQYF. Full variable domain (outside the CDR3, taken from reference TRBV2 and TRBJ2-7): EPEVTQTPSHQVTQMGQEVILRCVPISNHLYFYWYRQILGQKVEFLVSFYNNEISEKSEIFDDQFSVERPDGSNFTLKIRSTKLEDSAMYFCASQDRGEEQYFGPGTRLTVT.

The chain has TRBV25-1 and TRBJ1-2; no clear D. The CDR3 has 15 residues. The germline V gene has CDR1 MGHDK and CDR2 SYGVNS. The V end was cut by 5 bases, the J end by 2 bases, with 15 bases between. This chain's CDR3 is CASSPWADPNYGYTF. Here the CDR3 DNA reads TGTGCCAGCAGTCCCTGGGCGGATCCGAACTATGGCTACACCTTC.

The CDR3 bases are TGTGCCAGCAGCTTGCTAACCGGGGAGCTGTTTTTT. Translating it yields CASSLLTGELFF. The V call is TRBV5-6, the J call TRBJ2-2; D gene ambiguous. Germline assignment: CDR1 SGHDT and CDR2 YYEEEE. The V and J ends lost 1 base and 5 bases respectively, with 3 bases between them. This CDR3 spans 12 amino acids. The whole variable domain, remainder taken from reference TRBV5-6 and TRBJ2-2, is DAGVTQSPTHLIKTRGQQVTLRCSPKSGHDTVSWYQQALGQGPQFIFQYYEEEERQRGNFPDRFSGHQFPNYSSELNVNALLLGDSALYLCASSLLTGELFFGEGSRLTVL.

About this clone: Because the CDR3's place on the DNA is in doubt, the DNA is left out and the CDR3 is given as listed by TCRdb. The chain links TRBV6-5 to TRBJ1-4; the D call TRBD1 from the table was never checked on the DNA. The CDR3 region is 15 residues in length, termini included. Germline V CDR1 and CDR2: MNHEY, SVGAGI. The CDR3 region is CASSSSTGALEKLFF.

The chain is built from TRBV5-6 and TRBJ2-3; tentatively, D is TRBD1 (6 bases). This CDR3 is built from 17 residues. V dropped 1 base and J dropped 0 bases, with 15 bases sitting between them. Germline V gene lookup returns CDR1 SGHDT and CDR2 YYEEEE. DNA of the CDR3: TGTGCCAGCAGCTTGTGGGGGCGACCTTCTAGCACAGATACGCAGTATTTT. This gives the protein CASSLWGRPSSTDTQYF.

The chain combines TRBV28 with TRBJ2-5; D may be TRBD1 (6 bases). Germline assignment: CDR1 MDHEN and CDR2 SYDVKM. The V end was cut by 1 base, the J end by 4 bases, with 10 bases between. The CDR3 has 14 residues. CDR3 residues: CASSLSRGLETQYF. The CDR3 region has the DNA TGTGCCAGCAGTTTATCCAGGGGCCTAGAGACCCAGTACTTC.

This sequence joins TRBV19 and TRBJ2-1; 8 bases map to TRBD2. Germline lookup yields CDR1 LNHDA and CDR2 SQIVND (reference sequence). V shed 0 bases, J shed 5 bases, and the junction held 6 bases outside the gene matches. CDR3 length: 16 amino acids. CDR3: CASSIDSSGGNNEQFF. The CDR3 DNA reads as TGTGCCAGTAGTATAGACTCGAGCGGGGGTAACAATGAGCAGTTCTTC.

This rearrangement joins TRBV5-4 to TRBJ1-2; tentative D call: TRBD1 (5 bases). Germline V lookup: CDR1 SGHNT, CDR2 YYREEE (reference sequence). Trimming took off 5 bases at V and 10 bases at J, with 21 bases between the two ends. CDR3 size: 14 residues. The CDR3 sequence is CASRIASGTRHYTF. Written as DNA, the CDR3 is TGTGCCAGCAGGATTGCGTCGGGGACGCGACACTACACCTTC.

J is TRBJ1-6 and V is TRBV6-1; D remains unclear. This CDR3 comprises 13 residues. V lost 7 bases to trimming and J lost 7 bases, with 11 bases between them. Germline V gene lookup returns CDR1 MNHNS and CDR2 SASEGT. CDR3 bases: TGTGCCAGCACTCAGGATCCGAATTCACCCCTCCACTTT. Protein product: CASTQDPNSPLHF.